These 26 T cell receptor beta chains originate from one sample sequenced in a study of T-cell memory formation after mild COVID-19. From the 5' RACE reads, TCRdb called clonotypes with MiXCR, one entry per CDR3 protein. Of approximately 400,000 distinct CDR3 sequences in the sample, less than 25% were seen once. Sequencing used PBMCs or a T cell subset sorted from them (not recorded which). The source is an adult woman who had mild COVID-19 (a few samples of this study predate the infection). Cell type and time point are not known.

The chain uses TRBV6-5 and TRBJ2-3; D remains ambiguous. This CDR3 region has 13 residues. Germline CDR1 reads MNHEY; CDR2 reads SVGAGI. Deletions cut 8 bases from V and 0 bases from J, with 9 bases between. The CDR3 bases are TGTGCCAGCGGGTCCCCTAGCACAGATACGCAGTATTTT. Protein product: CASGSPSTDTQYF.

J is TRBJ1-2 and V is TRBV18, with 9 bases fitting TRBD1. The CDR3 spans 16 residues. Trimming removed 2 bases from V and 7 bases from J; junction bases left unmatched: 11. Germline assignment: CDR1 KGHSH and CDR2 LQKENI. In DNA form, the CDR3 reads TGTGCCAGCTCACCAAGGGCCCCGACAGGGGGGAGTGGCTACACCTTC. Its protein product is CASSPRAPTGGSGYTF.

This clonotype came up a few times. The chain recombines TRBV29-1 with TRBJ2-7, with D tentatively TRBD1 (5 bases). Germline assignment: CDR1 SQVTM and CDR2 ANQGSEA. The CDR3 has 13 residues. V was pared by 6 bases and J by 2 bases, with 14 bases between. The CDR3 region is CSVQGAGAYEQYF. The CDR3 DNA reads TGCAGCGTCCAAGGGGCAGGCGCCTACGAGCAGTACTTC.

The CDR3 is CASSSPAGGHRTDTQYF. The CDR3 DNA is TGCGCCAGCAGCTCGCCAGCGGGGGGGCATCGCACAGATACGCAGTATTTT. The gene calls are TRBV5-1 and TRBJ2-3; TRBD2 matches at 10 bases. The CDR3 has 17 amino acids. Germline V lookup: CDR1 SGHRS, CDR2 YFSETQ. J gave up 1 base and V 3 bases, and 8 bases lay outside the gene matches.

The chain uses TRBV24-1 and TRBJ2-1; no clear D gene. Trimming took off 4 bases at V and 0 bases at J, with 12 bases between the two ends. The CDR3 runs to 16 residues. Germline CDR1 and CDR2: KGHDR and SFDVKD. The CDR3 DNA sequence: TGTGCCACCAGTGACGTGACTGCCGACTCCTACAATGAGCAGTTCTTC. This sequence encodes CATSDVTADSYNEQFF.

This clonotype has a handful of counts. This rearrangement joins TRBV24-1 to TRBJ1-2; D might be TRBD1 (6 bases). The CDR3 extends over 12 amino acids. The V end was cut by 9 bases, the J end by 6 bases, with 13 bases between. Germline lookup yields CDR1 KGHDR and CDR2 SFDVKD. Here the CDR3 DNA reads TGTGCCACCCGGGACATAATGGATGGCTACACCTTC. Translation gives CATRDIMDGYTF.

CDR3 DNA sequence: TGTGCCAGCAGTTTATGGGACAGCACCTACGAGCAGTACTTC. Encoded protein: CASSLWDSTYEQYF. This chain connects TRBV12-3 or TRBV12-4 to TRBJ2-7, with 7 nucleotides matching TRBD1. With V trimmed by 2 bases and J by 2 bases, 3 bases remained unmatched. The CDR3 loop spans 14 amino acids.

This clonotype was counted only a few times. The genes are TRBV24-1 and TRBJ2-3; possibly TRBD2 for D (5 bases). The CDR3 covers 18 residues. V was trimmed by 5 bases and J by 1 base, leaving 21 bases between them. Germline-derived CDR1 and CDR2 are KGHDR and SFDVKD. CDR3 bases: TGTGCCACCAGTGCCCTTGGGGATTTGCGGGCCGGCACAGATACGCAGTATTTT. Amino acid sequence: CATSALGDLRAGTDTQYF.

The CDR3 loop is CAISDGGDTEAFF. CDR3 DNA sequence: TGTGCCATCAGTGACGGGGGGGACACTGAAGCTTTCTTT. The chain has TRBV10-3 and TRBJ1-1; TRBD1 is a possible D gene (5 bases). CDR1 and CDR2 (germline): ENHRY, SYGVKD. The CDR3 is made up of 13 amino acids. V was shortened by 3 bases and J by 3 bases, with 8 bases between the two germline ends.

The J gene is TRBJ1-4, the V gene TRBV24-1; D is uncertain. Germline V gene sequence: CDR1 KGHDR, CDR2 SFDVKD. Trimming removed 3 bases at V and 5 bases at J, with 12 bases between. This CDR3 comprises 15 residues. DNA for the CDR3: TGTGCCACCAGTGATCCCCGGGCCCCGAATGAAAAACTGTTTTTT. Translation: CATSDPRAPNEKLFF.

The rearrangement joins TRBV2 to TRBJ2-7; D gene uncertain. V dropped 6 bases and J dropped 5 bases, with 20 bases sitting between them. Germline-derived CDR1 and CDR2 are SNHLY and FYNNEI. This CDR3 has 15 amino acids. CDR3 sequence (DNA): TGTGCCAGCAGCCGCACCTTGACCAAAGGCCACGAGCAGTACTTC. This codes for CASSRTLTKGHEQYF.

This clonotype has only one observation. The rearrangement uses TRBV20-1 and TRBJ2-3, with D tentatively TRBD2 (6 bases). The CDR3 sequence is 15 residues long. V was shortened by 1 base and J by 5 bases, with 16 bases between the two germline ends. Germline V lookup: CDR1 DFQATT, CDR2 SNEGSKA (reference sequence). CDR3 sequence (DNA): TGCAGTGCTAGAGCTCCCGGGACTCAAATAGATACGCAGTATTTT. It yields the protein CSARAPGTQIDTQYF.

This chain uses TRBV15 with TRBJ2-7, with a tentative D call TRBD1 (7 bases). The length of the CDR3 is 17 residues. Germline-derived CDR1 and CDR2 are LNHNV and YYDKDF (reference sequence). V was trimmed by 0 bases and J by 6 bases, leaving 21 bases between them. The CDR3 loop is CATSRDLLVLAGGEQYF. For the CDR3, the DNA is TGTGCCACCAGCAGAGATCTCCTTGTACTAGCAGGGGGCGAGCAGTACTTC.

The chain combines TRBV18 with TRBJ1-5, with a possible D match to TRBD1 (5 bases). The V gene's germline CDR1 is KGHSH and CDR2 LQKENI. Trimming removed 4 bases from V and 7 bases from J, with 11 bases in between. The CDR3 spans 13 residues. Here the CDR3 DNA reads TGTGCCAGCTCACAAGGGACGAGCCAGCCCCAGCATTTT. Protein sequence: CASSQGTSQPQHF.

The V gene is TRBV24-1, the J gene TRBJ2-2; no reliable D call. The ends were cut back, 5 bases at V and 2 bases at J, with 11 bases in the middle. Germline lookup yields CDR1 KGHDR and CDR2 SFDVKD. This CDR3 region has 15 residues. CDR3 in amino acids: CATSALDTNTGELFF. Here the CDR3 DNA reads TGTGCCACCAGTGCCTTAGACACAAACACCGGGGAGCTGTTTTTT.

The chain couples TRBV7-6 to TRBJ1-3; no definite D call. Germline V lookup: CDR1 SGHVS, CDR2 FNYEAQ. The V end was cut by 3 bases, the J end by 0 bases, with 9 bases between. This CDR3 has 15 amino acids. The CDR3 coding sequence is TGTGCCAGCAGCTTTGGAGTCGGCTCTGGAAACACCATATATTTT. Translation gives CASSFGVGSGNTIYF.

The CDR3 nucleotides are TGTGCCACCAGCAGTAGAGCCGCCATCGATGAGCAGTTCTTC. Translating it yields CATSSRAAIDEQFF. The chain carries TRBV15 and TRBJ2-1, with D unresolved. V was clipped by 3 bases and J by 8 bases, with 14 bases between them. Germline V lookup: CDR1 LNHNV, CDR2 YYDKDF (reference sequence). The CDR3 consists of 14 residues.

In its sample, this clonotype was seen a few times. In nucleotides, the CDR3 is TGTGCCAGCTCACCACAAGGGCCCTACGAGCAGTACTTC. This translates into CASSPQGPYEQYF. The chain carries TRBV18 and TRBJ2-7, with D unclear. V shed 1 base and J shed 2 bases, with 6 bases lying between them. The CDR3 has 13 amino acids. CDR1 and CDR2 from the germline V gene are KGHSH and LQKENI.

The chain links TRBV30 to TRBJ1-1; D is perhaps TRBD1 (5 bases). Germline loops: CDR1 GTSNPN, CDR2 SVGIG (reference sequence). This CDR3 is 13 amino acids long. V was clipped by 0 bases and J by 3 bases, with 8 bases between them. The CDR3: CAWSVRGDTEAFF. DNA of the CDR3: TGTGCCTGGAGTGTACGGGGGGACACTGAAGCTTTCTTT.

The chain has TRBV4-2 and TRBJ1-2; a weak D match, TRBD1 (6 bases). This CDR3 has 15 amino acids. Germline lookup yields CDR1 LGHNA and CDR2 YNFKEQ. V shed 0 bases and J shed 4 bases, with 12 bases lying between them. This CDR3 is CASSQEPGAGYGYTF. The CDR3 nucleotides read TGTGCCAGCAGCCAAGAACCGGGGGCAGGCTATGGCTACACCTTC.

This rearrangement joins TRBV20-1 to TRBJ1-5; 8 positions match TRBD1. The CDR3 runs to 15 residues. CDR1 and CDR2 (germline): DFQATT, SNEGSKA (reference sequence). With 4 bases clipped from V and 5 bases from J, the junction kept 10 bases outside the gene matches. This CDR3 reads CSATDGTGLYQPQHF. The CDR3 region has the DNA TGCAGTGCTACGGACGGGACAGGCCTATATCAGCCCCAGCATTTT.

The sample holds a few counts of this clonotype. This chain joins TRBV21-1 and TRBJ2-2; the D call of TRBD1 is as the table states it, not checked on the DNA. TRBV21-1 is given as a pseudogene. This CDR3 contains 17 residues. CDR3 loop: CASSKVLRTGEPGELFF. Here the CDR3 DNA reads TGTGCCAGCAGCAAAGTTTTGCGGACAGGGGAACCCGGGGAGCTGTTTTTT.

This clonotype came up a few times. This sequence joins TRBV12-3 or TRBV12-4 and TRBJ1-5, with 7 bases aligning to TRBD1. V lost 6 bases and J lost 9; bases outside the gene matches: 11. The CDR3 has 14 residues. The CDR3 reads CASSPGQPSVPQHF. In DNA, the CDR3 is TGTGCCAGCAGCCCGGGACAGCCTTCAGTGCCCCAGCATTTT.

V is TRBV6-5 and J is TRBJ2-7; 8 bases are shared with TRBD2. CDR3 length equals 13 residues. Looked up from germline, CDR1 is MNHEY and CDR2 is SVGAGI. Written as DNA, the CDR3 is TGTGTTGTCAGGGTAGCGGGAACCTACGAGCAGTACTTC. It codes for CVVRVAGTYEQYF.

This clonotype was detected ten times or more. V gene TRBV20-1 combines with J gene TRBJ1-1; possibly TRBD1 for D (5 bases). Trimming stripped 3 bases from V and 4 bases from J, with 12 bases between. Germline V gene sequence: CDR1 DFQATT, CDR2 SNEGSKA (reference sequence). CDR3 length: 13 amino acids. CDR3 amino acids: CSASKGTRTEAFF. CDR3 nucleotides: TGCAGTGCTAGTAAAGGGACTCGCACTGAAGCTTTCTTT.

The chain recombines TRBV11-2 with TRBJ2-1; 9 nucleotides agree with TRBD1. After removal of 0 bases from V and 5 bases from J, the junction contained 5 bases not matched to a gene. The length of the CDR3 is 16 residues. Germline CDR1 reads SGHAT; CDR2 reads FQNNGV. The CDR3 nucleotides are TGTGCCAGCAGCTTAGAACCGGGACAGGGACACAATGAGCAGTTCTTC. This translates into CASSLEPGQGHNEQFF.